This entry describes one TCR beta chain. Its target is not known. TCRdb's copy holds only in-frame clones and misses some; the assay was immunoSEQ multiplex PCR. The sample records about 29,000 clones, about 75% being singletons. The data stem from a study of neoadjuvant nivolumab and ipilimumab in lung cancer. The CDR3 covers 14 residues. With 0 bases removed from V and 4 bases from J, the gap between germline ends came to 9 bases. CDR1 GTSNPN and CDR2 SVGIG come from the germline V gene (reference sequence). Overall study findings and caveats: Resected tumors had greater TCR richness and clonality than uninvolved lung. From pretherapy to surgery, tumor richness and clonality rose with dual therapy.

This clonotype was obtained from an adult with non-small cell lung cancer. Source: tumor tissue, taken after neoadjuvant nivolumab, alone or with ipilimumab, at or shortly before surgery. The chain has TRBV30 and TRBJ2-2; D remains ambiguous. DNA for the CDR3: TGTGCCTGGAGTGTAAACAGCTTCACCGGGGAGCTGTTTTTT. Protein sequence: CAWSVNSFTGELFF. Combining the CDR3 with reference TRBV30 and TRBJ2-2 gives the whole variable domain SQTIHQWPATLVQPVGSPLSLECTVEGTSNPNLYWYRQAAGRGLQLLFYSVGIGQISSEVPQNLSASRPQDRQFILSSKKLLLSDSGFYLCAWSVNSFTGELFFGEGSRLTVL.